This TCR beta chain came from a study of CD8+ T cells in alopecia areata. As concerns this clone: No antigen is known for it.

Study-wide results and caveats: When scalp samples are sequenced, resident alphabeta T cells of normal skin are also captured. Mouse data revealed clearer TCR sharing than patient data did, a gap possibly tied to HLA. Affected scalp, especially in alopecia totalis/universalis, had a higher clonality than normal scalp did.

Individuals with alopecia areata gave both lesional scalp punch biopsies and peripheral blood for collection. Looked up from germline, CDR1 is SQVTM and CDR2 is ANQGSEA. The germline V and J ends were trimmed by 2 bases and 4 bases, with 11 bases remaining between them. The CDR3 extends over 13 amino acids. Extracted from the samples, RNA was reverse transcribed into cDNA to serve as the sequencing template. This table comes from immunoSEQ multiplex PCR, and its TCRdb copy is limited to in-frame clones, with some not included. Here the sample spans some 14,000 clones, roughly 55% being singletons. The specimen comprised skin, sampled at week 0. This chain connects TRBV29-1 to TRBJ2-5; D remains unclear. This receptor was identified in a human donor with alopecia areata. The CDR3 DNA reads as TGCAGCGTTGAACGTGGGGTGAGAGAGACCCAGTACTTC. Translation gives CSVERGVRETQYF.